The clone carrying this T cell receptor (beta chain) was counted only a few times. Its matching antigen is unknown. Amplification of TCR beta used genomic DNA extracted from peripheral blood. TRB rearrangements spanning V, D and J were amplified using mixed TRB-A/B primers. Each CDR3 protein gets one entry after TCRdb re-called the multiplex PCR reads with MiXCR. This table holds some 9,000 distinct CDR3 sequences, 45% to 65% found once. This specimen comes from a study of T cell repertoires in aging, cancer and after chemotherapy. Study outcomes and limitations: Compared with age-matched healthy donors, untreated hematological or solid cancer patients showed higher blood TCR clonality. In each cancer cohort, median generation probability increased across chemotherapy, suggesting thymic output rebounded.

The source of this sequence is a human donor in good health. Sequencing was carried out using blood.

The CDR3 is CASSLDRESSPLHF. CDR3 coding DNA: TGTGCCAGCAGCCTAGACAGGGAATCTTCACCCCTCCACTTT. The chain has TRBV4-2 and TRBJ1-6; TRBD1 matches at 7 bases. The CDR3 loop spans 14 amino acids. Germline CDR1 reads LGHNA; CDR2 reads YNFKEQ. J lost 9 bases, V lost 4 bases, and 6 bases had no gene match.